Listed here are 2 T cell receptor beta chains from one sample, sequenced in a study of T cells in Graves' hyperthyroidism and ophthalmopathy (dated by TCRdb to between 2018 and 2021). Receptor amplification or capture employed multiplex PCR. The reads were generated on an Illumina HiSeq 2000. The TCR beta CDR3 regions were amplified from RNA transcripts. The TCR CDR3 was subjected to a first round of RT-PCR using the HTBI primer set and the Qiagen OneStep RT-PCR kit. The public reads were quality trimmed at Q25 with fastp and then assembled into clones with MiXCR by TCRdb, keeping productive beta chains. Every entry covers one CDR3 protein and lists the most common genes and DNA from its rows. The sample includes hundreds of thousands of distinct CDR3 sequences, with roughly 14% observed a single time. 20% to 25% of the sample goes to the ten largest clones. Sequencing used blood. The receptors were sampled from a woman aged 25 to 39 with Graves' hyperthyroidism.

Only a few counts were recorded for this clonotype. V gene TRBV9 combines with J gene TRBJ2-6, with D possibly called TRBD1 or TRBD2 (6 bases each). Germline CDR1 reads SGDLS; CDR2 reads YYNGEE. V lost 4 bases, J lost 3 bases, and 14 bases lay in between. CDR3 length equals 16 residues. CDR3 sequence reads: CASSLRGGGGANVLTF. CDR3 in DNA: TGTGCCAGCAGCTTACGCGGAGGGGGTGGGGCCAACGTCCTGACTTTC.

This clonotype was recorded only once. The CDR3 loop reads CASSQVASGAEQFF. CDR3 DNA: TGCGCCAGCAGCCAAGTGGCGTCGGGGGCCGAGCAGTTCTTC. The rearrangement links TRBV4-1 to TRBJ2-1; D could derive from TRBD1 or TRBD2 (6 bases each). The CDR3 is 14 amino acids. V gave up 1 base and J gave up 10 bases, with 14 bases separating them. The germline gives CDR1 MGHRA, CDR2 YSYEKL.